Following are 31 T cell receptor beta chains from one sample sequenced in a study of Ad26.COV2.S vaccination and SARS-CoV-2 variants. Treatment noted: some 19 received Ad26.COV2.S at low or high dose, single or two shots; 5 received placebo; per-sample allocation not given. Sampling happened 63 days after the first vaccine or placebo injection. Clones were sequenced by immunoSEQ multiplex PCR, and TCRdb holds only the in-frame ones, with some missing. The profile shows approximately 500,000 clones, approximately 90% of them singletons. The specimen comprised peripheral blood, sampled in a trial of Ad26.COV2.S vaccine versus placebo. These receptors all stem from a person aged 18-65 years who received the Ad26.COV2.S COVID-19 vaccine or a placebo.

The chain joins TRBV10-3 to TRBJ2-7; D remains unclear. V was trimmed by 10 bases and J by 2 bases, leaving 9 bases between them. This CDR3 contains 11 residues. Germline lookup yields CDR1 ENHRY and CDR2 SYGVKD. CDR3 amino acids: CATSEAYEQYF. The CDR3 DNA reads as TGTGCCACCTCGGAAGCCTACGAGCAGTACTTC.

The rearrangement joins TRBV28 to TRBJ1-5; no clear D. CDR1 is MDHEN, CDR2 SYDVKM, per germline. The ends were cut back, 5 bases at V and 3 bases at J, with 14 bases in the middle. The CDR3 runs 15 residues. The CDR3 spells CASSASSAPNQPQHF. CDR3 coding DNA: TGTGCCAGCAGTGCCTCAAGCGCTCCCAATCAGCCCCAGCATTTT.

J is TRBJ2-1 and V is TRBV2; 9 nucleotides agree with TRBD2. Germline CDR1 is SNHLY and CDR2 is FYNNEI. The CDR3 covers 13 residues. V shed 6 bases and J 12 bases; nucleotides not matched to a gene: 9. CDR3 sequence: CASSRWGGRGQFF. In DNA form, the CDR3 reads TGTGCCAGCAGCAGGTGGGGCGGGAGGGGGCAGTTCTTC.

The rearrangement uses TRBV4-3 and TRBJ1-1, with unresolved D. CDR3 size: 13 residues. The germline CDR1 and CDR2 sequences are LGHNA and YSLEER. Deletions cut 1 base from V and 7 bases from J, with 10 bases between. CDR3 sequence reads: CASSQAPSDEAFF. In nucleotides, the CDR3 is TGCGCCAGCAGCCAAGCCCCGAGTGATGAAGCTTTCTTT.

J is TRBJ1-2 and V is TRBV2; maybe TRBD1 (6 bases). In germline, CDR1 is SNHLY, CDR2 FYNNEI. The V end was cut by 9 bases, the J end by 2 bases, with 10 bases between. The CDR3 extends over 12 amino acids. The DNA for the CDR3 is TGTGCCAGTACGGACAGCAACTATGGCTACACCTTC. Protein sequence: CASTDSNYGYTF.

This clone is a singleton in its sample. This chain joins TRBV11-3 and TRBJ2-3; 8 nucleotides match TRBD1. Germline loops: CDR1 SGHNT, CDR2 YENEEA. The CDR3 spans 15 residues. V was clipped by 5 bases and J by 4 bases; unmatched bases: 8. CDR3 nucleotides: TGTGCCAGCAGCCCCGGACAGGGCCTAGCAGATACGCAGTATTTT. This translates into CASSPGQGLADTQYF.

The chain recombines TRBV18 with TRBJ2-3; 8 bases agree with TRBD2. This CDR3 is built from 14 residues. Germline V lookup: CDR1 KGHSH, CDR2 LQKENI. The junction had 3 bases not matched to a gene; V was cut back by 3 bases and J by 4 bases. In DNA form, the CDR3 reads TGTGCCAGCTCACCTTTGCGGGAGGCAGATACGCAGTATTTT. Translated: CASSPLREADTQYF.

This chain connects TRBV5-1 to TRBJ2-1; 8 bases are shared with TRBD1. Unmatched junction bases numbered 5, after V lost 0 bases and J lost 6 bases. The CDR3 covers 15 residues. Germline-derived CDR1 and CDR2 are SGHRS and YFSETQ. The CDR3 protein is CASSLVGQGINEQFF. DNA for the CDR3: TGCGCCAGCAGCTTGGTCGGACAGGGTATCAATGAGCAGTTCTTC.

The J gene is TRBJ2-5, the V gene TRBV13; 9 bases align to TRBD1. V dropped 4 bases and J dropped 0; count of bases not matched to a gene: 3. Germline V gives CDR1 PRHDT, CDR2 FYEKMQ (reference sequence). This CDR3 spans 15 amino acids. This CDR3 reads CASSWDREYQETQYF. The CDR3 nucleotides read TGTGCCAGCAGCTGGGACAGGGAGTACCAAGAGACCCAGTACTTC.

The chain carries TRBV18 and TRBJ2-7, with a weak D call TRBD1 (6 bases). Germline V gene lookup returns CDR1 KGHSH and CDR2 LQKENI. The CDR3 spans 15 residues. Trimming cost V 2 bases and J 6 bases, with 17 bases left between them. The CDR3 loop reads CASSPRMSSRGEQYF. The CDR3 nucleotides read TGTGCCAGCTCACCAAGGATGAGCTCCAGGGGCGAGCAGTACTTC.

The chain combines TRBV30 with TRBJ1-1; tentative D call: TRBD1 (6 bases). V dropped 6 bases and J dropped 11 bases, with 13 bases sitting between them. Germline CDR1 reads GTSNPN; CDR2 reads SVGIG (reference sequence). The CDR3 extends over 10 amino acids. CDR3 nucleotides: TGTGCCTGCGAAGGACAGTCGGCTTTCTTT. Its protein is CACEGQSAFF.

The J gene is TRBJ1-6, the V gene TRBV4-3; TRBD1 agrees at 7 bases. Unmatched junction bases numbered 5, after V lost 6 bases and J lost 3 bases. From germline, CDR1 is LGHNA and CDR2 YSLEER. This CDR3 comprises 15 residues. In nucleotides, the CDR3 is TGCGCCAGCAGAACAGGGGATGTCTATAATTCACCCCTCCACTTT. This sequence encodes CASRTGDVYNSPLHF.

This clone was counted only a few times. The V call is TRBV7-2, the J call TRBJ1-5; no definite D call. The CDR3 extends over 15 amino acids. Germline loops: CDR1 SGHTA, CDR2 FQGNSA. The V end lost 5 bases, the J end lost 0 bases, and 11 bases lay between the germline ends. The CDR3: CASSHGTDSNQPQHF. The DNA of the CDR3 is TGTGCCAGCAGCCATGGAACTGATAGCAATCAGCCCCAGCATTTT.

About this clone: Other DNA sequences in this sample translate to the same CDR3. The gene calls are TRBV5-1 and TRBJ2-5; no clear D. CDR3 length: 11 amino acids. Trimming cost V 4 bases and J 3 bases, with 4 bases left between them. CDR1 and CDR2 (germline): SGHRS, YFSETQ. CDR3 in DNA: TGCGCCAGCAGCCTAAAAGAGACCCAGTACTTC. It translates to CASSLKETQYF.

The CDR3 loop is CASRIRGLAGDMRYNEQFF. The CDR3 DNA reads as TGTGCCAGTAGAATTCGAGGACTAGCGGGAGACATGCGGTACAATGAGCAGTTCTTC. The V call is TRBV19, the J call TRBJ2-1; 13 positions agree with TRBD2. The V gene end was trimmed by 6 bases and the J gene end by 4 bases; junction bases not matched to a gene: 15. Germline CDR1 LNHDA, CDR2 SQIVND (reference sequence). CDR3 size: 19 residues.

This chain uses TRBV9 with TRBJ2-2, with 11 positions matching TRBD2. The germline V gene has CDR1 SGDLS and CDR2 YYNGEE. J was trimmed by 6 bases and V by 2 bases; bases with no gene match: 9. The length of the CDR3 is 17 residues. As DNA, the CDR3 is TGTGCCAGCAGCGTGGGGGTAGCGGGAGGGCAAGCCGGGGAGCTGTTTTTT. It translates to CASSVGVAGGQAGELFF.

The J gene is TRBJ2-5, the V gene TRBV6-6; no definite D call. Per germline, CDR1 MNHNY and CDR2 SVGAGI (reference sequence). The CDR3 covers 11 residues. V dropped 1 base and J dropped 4 bases, with 1 base sitting between them. CDR3 sequence: CASSYLETQYF. CDR3 nucleotide sequence: TGTGCCAGCAGTTACTTAGAGACCCAGTACTTC.

V usage is TRBV27 and J usage is TRBJ1-6; D unresolved. The germline V gene has CDR1 MNHEY and CDR2 SMNVEV (reference sequence). Trimming pared 4 bases from V and 5 bases from J, leaving 9 bases between. The CDR3 loop spans 14 amino acids. The CDR3 region is CASSSTADNSPLHF. The DNA of the CDR3 is TGTGCCAGCAGTTCAACGGCGGATAATTCACCCCTCCACTTT.

The chain recombines TRBV15 with TRBJ2-7; 8 bases align to TRBD1. The CDR3 consists of 17 residues. J lost 5 bases, V lost 1 base, and 13 bases had no gene match. The germline CDR1 and CDR2 sequences are LNHNV and YYDKDF (reference sequence). The CDR3, as DNA: TGTGCCACCAGCAGAGTCGGATTAGGTCAGGGGGCTAACGAGCAGTACTTC. This gives the protein CATSRVGLGQGANEQYF.

The chain couples TRBV6-2 or TRBV6-3 to TRBJ2-1, with 7 bases matching TRBD1. CDR1 MNHEY and CDR2 SVGEGT come from the germline V gene. This CDR3 region has 14 residues. V shed 2 bases, J shed 6 bases, and the junction held 4 bases outside the gene matches. CDR3 DNA: TGTGCCAGCAGTTACACGACAGGGACCAATGAGCAGTTCTTC. Protein sequence: CASSYTTGTNEQFF.

The rearrangement joins TRBV23-1 to TRBJ2-5; D remains ambiguous. TRBV23-1 is flagged as an ORF with uncertain function. The CDR3 loop spans 14 amino acids. The ends were cut back, 4 bases at V and 3 bases at J, with 12 bases in the middle. The CDR3 protein is CASSPHSPEETQYF. CDR3 DNA: TGCGCCAGCAGTCCCCATTCCCCAGAAGAGACCCAGTACTTC.

The chain joins TRBV30 to TRBJ1-2, with TRBD1 matching over 9 bases. CDR1 is GTSNPN and CDR2 is SVGIG in the germline V gene (reference sequence). This CDR3 has 18 amino acids. With V trimmed by 1 base and J by 9 bases, 21 bases remained unmatched. The CDR3 DNA sequence: TGTGCCTGGAGTGCTTTTAAACCAACAGGGGGCACAAACCCAAGCTACACCTTC. This sequence encodes CAWSAFKPTGGTNPSYTF.

V and J are TRBV4-1 and TRBJ1-5; the D is unclear. The CDR3 has 16 amino acids. Looked up from germline, CDR1 is MGHRA and CDR2 is YSYEKL. V was clipped by 4 bases and J by 0 bases, with 13 bases between them. Written as DNA, the CDR3 is TGCGCCAGCAGCCCCTCGGCGGGCAATAGCAATCAGCCCCAGCATTTT. Its protein product is CASSPSAGNSNQPQHF.

The table lists this clone with a few counts. This sequence joins TRBV30 and TRBJ1-2, with D hard to call. Germline V gene data show CDR1 as GTSNPN and CDR2 as SVGIG (reference sequence). Trimming stripped 4 bases from V and 1 base from J, with 10 bases between. The CDR3 runs to 13 residues. The CDR3 sequence is CAWNPKDNYGYTF. Here the CDR3 DNA reads TGTGCCTGGAACCCTAAAGATAACTATGGCTACACCTTC.

The V call is TRBV6-1, the J call TRBJ1-6, with a possible D match to TRBD1 (6 bases). Per germline, CDR1 MNHNS and CDR2 SASEGT. This CDR3 spans 12 amino acids. V was trimmed by 3 bases and J by 17 bases, leaving 14 bases between them. The chain's CDR3 is CASSEIQGPFHF. CDR3 bases: TGTGCCAGCAGTGAGATACAGGGACCATTCCACTTT.

The chain combines TRBV4-1 with TRBJ1-1, with TRBD1 identical over 7 bases. The CDR3 has 15 residues. Germline V CDR1 and CDR2: MGHRA, YSYEKL. The junction had 10 bases not matched to a gene; V was cut back by 6 bases and J by 3 bases. CDR3 region: CASRVYRDSYTEAFF. DNA of the CDR3: TGCGCCAGCAGGGTCTACCGGGACAGTTACACTGAAGCTTTCTTT.

The chain combines TRBV5-1 with TRBJ2-2, with 8 bases aligning to TRBD2. The CDR3 length is 15 residues. Trimming cost V 0 bases and J 4 bases; bases outside gene matches: 2. CDR1 SGHRS and CDR2 YFSETQ come from the germline V gene. CDR3 bases: TGCGCCAGCAGCTTGGTTGCGGGAGGCACCGGGGAGCTGTTTTTT. Translated: CASSLVAGGTGELFF.

This rearrangement joins TRBV6-1 to TRBJ2-3; the match to TRBD2 covers 12 bases. The CDR3 is 18 residues long. Germline V gives CDR1 MNHNS, CDR2 SASEGT. The junction had 10 bases not matched to a gene; V was cut back by 4 bases and J by 2 bases. The chain's CDR3 is CASSALAGGPKYTDTQYF. The CDR3 bases are TGTGCCAGCAGTGCCCTAGCGGGAGGGCCGAAGTACACAGATACGCAGTATTTT.

The V gene is TRBV4-1, the J gene TRBJ2-6; D is tentatively TRBD1 or TRBD2 (6 bases each). The CDR3 runs 18 residues. Germline V gene sequence: CDR1 MGHRA, CDR2 YSYEKL. The V gene lost 1 base and the J gene lost 0 bases, with 13 bases spanning the gap. The CDR3 region has the DNA TGCGCCAGCAGCCAAGGTCCGGGGGCCGGCTCTGGGGCCAACGTCCTGACTTTC. Translated, it gives CASSQGPGAGSGANVLTF.

The chain couples TRBV5-6 to TRBJ1-1; 7 nucleotides line up with TRBD1. V was pared by 5 bases and J by 4 bases, with 2 bases of the junction left unmatched. The CDR3 contains 12 residues. Germline V gives CDR1 SGHDT, CDR2 YYEEEE. CDR3 region: CASRTGSTEAFF. As DNA, the CDR3 is TGTGCCAGCAGGACAGGGTCCACTGAAGCTTTCTTT.

CDR3: CASSVAGTTEQFF. The CDR3, as DNA: TGTGCCAGCAGCGTAGCTGGGACAACAGAGCAGTTCTTC. The chain couples TRBV9 to TRBJ2-1; possibly TRBD1 for D (6 bases). The CDR3 length is 13 residues. Germline-derived CDR1 and CDR2 are SGDLS and YYNGEE. V gave up 0 bases and J gave up 10 bases, with 11 bases separating them.